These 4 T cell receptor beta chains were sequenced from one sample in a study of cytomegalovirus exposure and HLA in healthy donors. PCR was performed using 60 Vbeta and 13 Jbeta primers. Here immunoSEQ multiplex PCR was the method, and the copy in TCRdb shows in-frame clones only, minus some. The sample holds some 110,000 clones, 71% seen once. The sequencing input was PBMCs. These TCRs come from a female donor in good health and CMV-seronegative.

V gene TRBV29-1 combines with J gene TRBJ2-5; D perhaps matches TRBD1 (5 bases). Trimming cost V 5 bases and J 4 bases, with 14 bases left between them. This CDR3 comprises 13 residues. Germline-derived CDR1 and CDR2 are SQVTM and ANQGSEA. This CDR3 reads CSVRKSQGETQYF. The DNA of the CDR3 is TGCAGCGTTAGAAAGTCTCAGGGAGAGACCCAGTACTTC.

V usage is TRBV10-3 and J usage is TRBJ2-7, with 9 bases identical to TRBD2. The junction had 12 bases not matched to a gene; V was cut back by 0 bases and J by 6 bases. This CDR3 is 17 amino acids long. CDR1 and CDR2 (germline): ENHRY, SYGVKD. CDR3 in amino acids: CAISESRSVAGDVEQYF. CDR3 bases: TGTGCCATCAGTGAGTCAAGGTCAGTAGCGGGAGATGTCGAGCAGTACTTC.

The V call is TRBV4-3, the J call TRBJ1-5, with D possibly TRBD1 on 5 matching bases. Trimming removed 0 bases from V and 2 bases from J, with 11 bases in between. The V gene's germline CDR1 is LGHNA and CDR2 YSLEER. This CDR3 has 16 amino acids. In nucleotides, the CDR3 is TGCGCCAGCAGCCAAGATCTCCGGGGGGGCAATCAGCCCCAGCATTTT. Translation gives CASSQDLRGGNQPQHF.

CDR3 region: CAWRKKGQGTETQYF. In DNA form, the CDR3 reads TGTGCCTGGAGGAAGAAGGGGCAGGGAACGGAGACCCAGTACTTC. The gene calls are TRBV30 and TRBJ2-5; D is possibly TRBD1 (5 bases). This CDR3 spans 15 amino acids. CDR1 GTSNPN and CDR2 SVGIG come from the germline V gene (reference sequence). The V end lost 3 bases, the J end lost 5 bases, and 19 bases lay between the germline ends.